This is a list of T cell receptor beta chains from one sample in a study of blood T cell repertoires in COVID-19. Data came from immunoSEQ multiplex PCR; TCRdb stores just in-frame clones and leaves some out. Among about 59,000 clones listed, less than 75% were seen once. The specimen was peripheral blood. The receptors originated from a woman in her 70s with acute or convalescent COVID-19. Each CDR3 is given without its conserved first and last residue.

v_call: TRBV5-1
j_call: TRBJ1-2
cdr3_aa: ASSLMAGTNYGYT

v_call: TRBV19
j_call: TRBJ2-1
cdr3_aa: ASSIGGYEQF

v_call: TRBV7-3
j_call: TRBJ2-2
cdr3_aa: ASSLTPNTGELF

v_call: TRBV5-1
j_call: TRBJ2-1
cdr3_aa: ASSWRTGPNEQF

v_call: TRBV2
j_call: TRBJ1-5
cdr3_aa: ASSLHRRGNQPQH

v_call: TRBV4-2
j_call: TRBJ1-2
cdr3_aa: ASSQTGTGGGYT

v_call: TRBV11-2
j_call: TRBJ2-3
cdr3_aa: ASSLGGASGY

v_call: TRBV7-9
j_call: TRBJ1-2
cdr3_aa: ASTRWQGPYGYT

v_call: TRBV7-2
j_call: TRBJ1-6
cdr3_aa: ASSLVQGRNSPLH

v_call: TRBV7-3
j_call: TRBJ1-1
cdr3_aa: ASSLQRGNTEAF

v_call: TRBV3-1/TRBV3-2
j_call: TRBJ1-1
cdr3_aa: ASSRKNTEAF

v_call: TRBV12-5
j_call: TRBJ1-4
cdr3_aa: ASGTSTGGGEKLF

v_call: TRBV12-3/TRBV12-4
j_call: TRBJ2-7
cdr3_aa: ASSFQGYEQY

v_call: TRBV5-1
j_call: TRBJ1-1
cdr3_aa: ASSLQGSWNTEAF

v_call: TRBV30
j_call: TRBJ1-3
cdr3_aa: AWSVRGGHSGNTIY

v_call: TRBV15
j_call: TRBJ1-5
cdr3_aa: ATSPDTSNQPQH

v_call: TRBV10-3
j_call: TRBJ2-2
cdr3_aa: ASVRTAPDTGELF

v_call: TRBV4-1
j_call: TRBJ2-2
cdr3_aa: ASSRGVDGELF

v_call: TRBV25-1
j_call: TRBJ2-5
cdr3_aa: ASSDGTLIQETQY

v_call: TRBV9
j_call: TRBJ1-2
cdr3_aa: ASSVMLQGNYGYT

v_call: TRBV5-1
j_call: TRBJ1-4
cdr3_aa: ASSLGQGAEKLF

v_call: TRBV6-1
j_call: TRBJ1-5
cdr3_aa: ASSEALQLAGLSQPQH

v_call: TRBV10-3
j_call: TRBJ2-1
cdr3_aa: AISGLADYNEQF

v_call: TRBV24-1
j_call: TRBJ1-1
cdr3_aa: ATSPQGGTEAF

v_call: TRBV15
j_call: TRBJ2-2
cdr3_aa: ATSSRLAGASRGGELF

v_call: TRBV9
j_call: TRBJ2-3
cdr3_aa: ASSPRAGDHDTQY

v_call: TRBV7-8
j_call: TRBJ2-3
cdr3_aa: ASRRDNTDTQY

v_call: TRBV7-8
j_call: TRBJ1-1
cdr3_aa: ASSFGGGTVNTEAF

v_call: TRBV7-2
j_call: TRBJ2-2
cdr3_aa: ASSLVSGGSNTGELF

v_call: TRBV18
j_call: TRBJ1-4
cdr3_aa: ASSPGTGYEKLF

v_call: TRBV4-1
j_call: TRBJ2-2
cdr3_aa: ASSRVSGTGGGTGELF

v_call: TRBV24-1
j_call: TRBJ2-3
cdr3_aa: ATSFGNADTQY

v_call: TRBV10-2
j_call: TRBJ2-1
cdr3_aa: ASRPTGRGFYEQF

v_call: TRBV5-1
j_call: TRBJ2-1
cdr3_aa: ASSAGTGGRSEQF

v_call: TRBV5-8
j_call: TRBJ1-1
cdr3_aa: ATQIPRESTEAF

v_call: TRBV18
j_call: TRBJ1-1
cdr3_aa: ASSPPTRVGTGEAF

v_call: TRBV6-5
j_call: TRBJ1-5
cdr3_aa: ASSYSGDTVNQPQH